This paragraph reports one T cell receptor (beta chain). Its antigen is unidentified. This sample was taken from a study of cytomegalovirus exposure and HLA in healthy donors. Study details: Most genotyped donors, around 86% of roughly 400, had Caucasian-associated genetic ancestry.

Primers for the PCR totalled 60 Vbeta and 13 Jbeta. The repertoire was sequenced with immunoSEQ multiplex PCR; TCRdb's copy has only in-frame clones and lacks some. The sample yields some 140,000 clones, about four fifths seen once. V dropped 6 bases and J dropped 7; count of bases not matched to a gene: 6. The germline gives CDR1 MRHNA, CDR2 SNTAGT. The CDR3 consists of 14 residues. Points from the study as a whole: Presence/absence analyses supposed approximately even sequencing depth among donors. Later analysis reportedly placed an Asian-associated ancestry cluster below the approximately 700-donor mean in N-insertions. The authors listed roughly 150 TCR beta chains as cytomegalovirus-associated.

The sequenced material came from PBMCs. The sequence was obtained from a man in his thirties or forties in good health. The genes are TRBV6-4 and TRBJ2-1; 10 positions match TRBD1. CDR3 in DNA: TGTGCCAGCAGCGGGGAGGGACAGGGGAATGAGCAGTTCTTC. Protein: CASSGEGQGNEQFF.